The 32 T cell receptor beta chains given below trace back to one sample, sequenced in a study of Graves' ophthalmopathy and Graves' hyperthyroidism. Amplification from RNA transcripts yielded the TCR beta CDR3 regions. The first-round RT-PCR employed HTBI primers together with the Qiagen OneStep RT-PCR kit. A multiplex PCR was then performed as the second round. TCRdb passed the multiplex PCR reads through MiXCR, listing each CDR3 protein once. The sample consists of 450,000 or so distinct CDR3 sequences, about an eighth of them appearing once. The material sequenced was blood. Receptor source: a woman younger than 45 with Graves' ophthalmopathy.

This clonotype was seen at least ten times. This chain uses TRBV30 with TRBJ2-7; D uncertain. Trimming pared 1 base from V and 3 bases from J, leaving 10 bases between. Germline CDR1 GTSNPN, CDR2 SVGIG (reference sequence). The CDR3 spans 13 residues. The DNA of the CDR3 is TGTGCCTGGAGTGAGTCGGATATCTACGAGCAGTACTTC. Amino acids: CAWSESDIYEQYF.

This clonotype appeared a few times. Relative to the germline gene, one junction end is altered; a read error may explain this. The chain links TRBV29-1 to TRBJ2-7; the D is unclear. In germline, CDR1 is SQVTM, CDR2 ANQGSEA. This CDR3 comprises 10 residues. The CDR3, as DNA: TGCAGCGCCTCACTCTACGATCAGTACTTC. It encodes CSASLYDQYF.

This clonotype showed up just a few times. V usage is TRBV29-1 and J usage is TRBJ2-2, with D perhaps matching TRBD1 (6 bases). This CDR3 comprises 12 residues. The germline V gene encodes CDR1 SQVTM and CDR2 ANQGSEA. V gave up 7 bases and J gave up 4 bases, with 10 bases separating them. In DNA, the CDR3 is TGCAGCGGCGGACAGAGCACCGGGGAGCTGTTTTTT. As protein: CSGGQSTGELFF.

This clonotype was counted between two and nine times. A much bigger clone sits one base away, suggesting this may be a read error. This sequence joins TRBV15 and TRBJ1-3; a weak D match, TRBD1 (5 bases). Germline CDR1 is LNHNV and CDR2 is YYDKDF (reference sequence). The CDR3 runs to 15 residues. V dropped 5 bases and J dropped 0 bases, with 11 bases sitting between them. CDR3 sequence reads: CATSQGGISGNTIYF. CDR3 nucleotide sequence: TGTGCCACCAGCCAGGGCGGGATCTCTGGAAACACCATATATTTT.

The chain couples TRBV28 to TRBJ2-7; 7 bases are shared with TRBD2. This CDR3 region has 16 residues. The V gene end was trimmed by 5 bases and the J gene end by 0 bases; junction bases not matched to a gene: 10. The germline V gene encodes CDR1 MDHEN and CDR2 SYDVKM. The CDR3: CASSTPGEGSSYEQYF. In nucleotides, the CDR3 is TGTGCCAGCAGTACTCCGGGGGAGGGCAGCTCCTACGAGCAGTACTTC.

This clonotype has ten or more counts. The rearrangement uses TRBV12-3 or TRBV12-4 and TRBJ2-4; D perhaps matches TRBD2 (6 bases). Trimming removed 4 bases from V and 0 bases from J, with 13 bases in between. The CDR3 has 16 residues. CDR3 DNA: TGTGCCAGCAGTTCTTTCGGCGGGGTAGCCAAAAACATTCAGTACTTC. Translating gives CASSSFGGVAKNIQYF.

The table lists this clonotype with many counts. CDR3 residues: CASSLLGGVTEAFF. CDR3 bases: TGTGCCAGCAGCTTATTGGGAGGGGTGACTGAAGCTTTCTTT. The chain links TRBV7-9 to TRBJ1-1; possible D gene TRBD1, 5 bases. Germline V gene data show CDR1 as SEHNR and CDR2 as FQNEAQ (reference sequence). The CDR3 has 14 amino acids. The ends were cut back, 2 bases at V and 5 bases at J, with 12 bases in the middle.

The rearrangement joins TRBV10-3 to TRBJ2-5, with D perhaps matching TRBD2 (6 bases). The V end lost 10 bases, the J end lost 7 bases, and 25 bases lay between the germline ends. The germline CDR1 and CDR2 sequences are ENHRY and SYGVKD. CDR3 size: 15 residues. This CDR3 reads CATSRASGAGGTQYF. The CDR3 DNA follows: TGTGCCACCTCACGGGCCTCCGGGGCCGGGGGGACCCAGTACTTC.

This clonotype was counted many times. The chain combines TRBV30 with TRBJ2-7; a possible D gene is TRBD2 (6 bases). The V and J ends lost 4 bases and 3 bases respectively, with 13 bases between them. Germline V gene data show CDR1 as GTSNPN and CDR2 as SVGIG (reference sequence). The CDR3 spans 13 residues. CDR3 residues: CAWTPGGIYEQYF. CDR3 in DNA: TGTGCCTGGACCCCAGGAGGGATCTACGAGCAGTACTTC. The whole variable domain, filled in from reference TRBV30 and TRBJ2-7, reads SQTIHQWPATLVQPVGSPLSLECTVEGTSNPNLYWYRQAAGRGLQLLFYSVGIGQISSEVPQNLSASRPQDRQFILSSKKLLLSDSGFYLCAWTPGGIYEQYFGPGTRLTVT.

The table lists this clonotype with many counts. The CDR3 region has the DNA TGTGCCAGCAGTGACAGGGGTCAGCCCCAGCATTTT. Protein product: CASSDRGQPQHF. The chain links TRBV12-3 or TRBV12-4 to TRBJ1-5, with 8 nucleotides matching TRBD1. Trimming cost V 5 bases and J 6 bases; bases outside gene matches: 0. This CDR3 has 12 residues.

In regard to this clonotype: Being one base from a much bigger clone, this may be a read error. Because the CDR3 is missing its conserved closing phenylalanine or tryptophan, this is likely a read error. This sequence joins TRBV5-1 and TRBJ1-1; D perhaps matches TRBD1 (5 bases). CDR1 and CDR2 (germline): SGHRS, YFSETQ. V lost 4 bases and J 0 bases, leaving 10 bases between the germline ends. This CDR3 contains 14 residues. CDR3 residues: CASSQDTVNTEAFL. The CDR3 DNA sequence: TGCGCCAGCAGCCAGGACACCGTGAACACTGAAGCTTTCTTG.

This clonotype was seen at least ten times. The CDR3 region has the DNA TGTGCCAGCAGGATCGGGGCGAACACTGAAGCTTTCTTT. It is translated as CASRIGANTEAFF. The rearrangement joins TRBV27 to TRBJ1-1, with D maybe TRBD1 (5 bases). Germline lookup yields CDR1 MNHEY and CDR2 SMNVEV (reference sequence). V lost 6 bases to trimming and J lost 1 base, with 9 bases between them. The CDR3 extends over 13 amino acids.

This clonotype was observed many times. This rearrangement joins TRBV29-1 to TRBJ1-5, with 8 bases identical to TRBD1. The CDR3 has 14 amino acids. In germline, CDR1 is SQVTM, CDR2 ANQGSEA. V shed 6 bases and J 6 bases; nucleotides not matched to a gene: 10. CDR3 in DNA: TGCAGCGTGGGAGACAGGGGAAAGGGTCAGCCCCAGCATTTT. Protein product: CSVGDRGKGQPQHF.

This clonotype was seen repeatedly, ten times or more. The V and J genes are TRBV28 and TRBJ2-7; TRBD2 matches 10 bases. Germline assignment: CDR1 MDHEN and CDR2 SYDVKM. Losses at the gene ends were 6 bases for V and 3 bases for J; bases not matched to a gene: 8. The CDR3 contains 15 residues. The CDR3 loop reads CASRDLAGGNYEQYF. CDR3 coding DNA: TGTGCCAGCAGGGACTTAGCGGGAGGAAACTACGAGCAGTACTTC.

This clonotype was detected ten times or more. The genes are TRBV28 and TRBJ2-2, with D unresolved. The CDR3 length is 15 residues. Per germline, CDR1 MDHEN and CDR2 SYDVKM. V lost 2 bases, J lost 6 bases, and 13 bases lay in between. CDR3 residues: CASSLTERHAGELFF. CDR3 DNA: TGTGCCAGCAGTTTAACTGAACGGCACGCCGGGGAGCTGTTTTTT. The full variable domain, rest sourced from reference TRBV28 and TRBJ2-2, is DVKVTQSSRYLVKRTGEKVFLECVQDMDHENMFWYRQDPGLGLRLIYFSYDVKMKEKGDIPEGYSVSREKKERFSLILESASTNQTSMYLCASSLTERHAGELFFGEGSRLTVL.

In its sample, this clonotype was seen many times. J is TRBJ2-7 and V is TRBV7-2; no reliable D call. Trimming shortened V by 7 bases and J by 4 bases, and 17 bases separated the two germline ends. Germline V gene data show CDR1 as SGHTA and CDR2 as FQGNSA. This CDR3 is 14 amino acids long. The CDR3 region is CASTLKGPGYEQYF. The CDR3 region has the DNA TGTGCCAGCACCCTAAAGGGCCCCGGGTACGAGCAGTACTTC.

The chain combines TRBV7-2 with TRBJ2-2; D may be TRBD2 (5 bases). V lost 5 bases and J 5 bases, leaving 9 bases between the germline ends. The CDR3 runs to 13 residues. Germline V gene sequence: CDR1 SGHTA, CDR2 FQGNSA. The CDR3 reads CASSEKRTGELFF. DNA of the CDR3: TGTGCCAGCAGCGAAAAGCGGACCGGGGAGCTGTTTTTT. The full variable domain, completed using reference TRBV7-2 and TRBJ2-2, is GAGVSQSPSNKVTEKGKDVELRCDPISGHTALYWYRQSLGQGLEFLIYFQGNSAPDKSGLPSDRFSAERTGGSVSTLTIQRTQQEDSAVYLCASSEKRTGELFFGEGSRLTVL.

In this sample, this clonotype turned up many times. The gene calls are TRBV9 and TRBJ2-5; TRBD2 is a possible D gene (7 bases). This CDR3 contains 14 residues. Trimming cost V 0 bases and J 6 bases, with 12 bases left between them. Germline assignment: CDR1 SGDLS and CDR2 YYNGEE. The CDR3: CASSVERGAKTQYF. CDR3 nucleotides: TGTGCCAGCAGCGTAGAACGGGGGGCGAAGACCCAGTACTTC. Filled out from reference TRBV9 and TRBJ2-5, the complete variable domain reads DSGVTQTPKHLITATGQRVTLRCSPRSGDLSVYWYQQSLDQGLQFLIQYYNGEERAKGNILERFSAQQFPDLHSELNLSSLELGDSALYFCASSVERGAKTQYFGPGTRLLVL.

This clonotype was observed a handful of times. The chain recombines TRBV27 with TRBJ2-2, with TRBD2 matching over 7 bases. Germline CDR1 and CDR2: MNHEY and SMNVEV (reference sequence). The CDR3 sequence is 15 residues long. Germline trimming cut 6 bases from V and 6 bases from J; bases unmatched to any gene: 10. CDR3 amino acids: CASRPRLARAGELFF. CDR3 nucleotides: TGTGCCAGCAGGCCCCGACTAGCTCGCGCCGGGGAGCTGTTTTTT.

The chain is built from TRBV12-3 or TRBV12-4 and TRBJ1-3, with 8 nucleotides matching TRBD1. This CDR3 is 21 amino acids long. Trimming took 3 bases from V and 0 from J; bases not matched to a gene: 19. DNA for the CDR3: TGTGCCAGCAGTTTCCTTCCCGGGACAGGACGCTCCGGGGGCTCTGGAAACACCATATATTTT. It encodes CASSFLPGTGRSGGSGNTIYF.

This clonotype was observed a few times. One end of the junction fails to match germline, which may point to a read error. This chain uses TRBV30 with TRBJ1-1; 7 positions match TRBD1. The length of the CDR3 is 16 residues. CDR1 is GTSNPN and CDR2 is SVGIG in the germline V gene (reference sequence). CDR3 DNA sequence: TGCGCCTGGAGTCCATGGGCAGGGGGTGTGAACACTGAAGCTTTCTTT. It specifies CAWSPWAGGVNTEAFF.

This clonotype was seen repeatedly, ten times or more. The J gene is TRBJ2-7, the V gene TRBV28, with TRBD2 matching over 11 bases. V lost 5 bases, J lost 7 bases, and 7 bases stayed unmatched. Germline CDR1 MDHEN, CDR2 SYDVKM. The CDR3 spans 14 residues. CDR3 amino acids: CASSTSGRFKEQYF. The CDR3 region has the DNA TGTGCCAGCAGTACTAGCGGGAGATTTAAGGAGCAGTACTTC.

This clonotype was detected ten times or more. The chain recombines TRBV27 with TRBJ1-1; D is uncertain. This CDR3 has 13 residues. Looked up from germline, CDR1 is MNHEY and CDR2 is SMNVEV (reference sequence). The V end was cut by 0 bases, the J end by 4 bases, with 6 bases between. CDR3 loop: CASSLSPSTEAFF. Here the CDR3 DNA reads TGTGCCAGCAGTTTATCACCCTCCACTGAAGCTTTCTTT.

With respect to this clonotype: Since no conserved phenylalanine or tryptophan closes the CDR3, a read error is the likely cause. The limits of the CDR3 on the DNA are not certain, so only TCRdb's listed CDR3 is given. The chain recombines TRBV18 with TRBJ2-7; the DNA was not used to check the table's D call, TRBD1. A total of 14 residues make up the CDR3, ends included. Germline V lookup: CDR1 KGHSH, CDR2 LQKENI. CDR3 amino acids: CASSPRDGDREQCY.

This clonotype was seen many times. The J gene is TRBJ2-4, the V gene TRBV29-1; possibly TRBD1 for D (5 bases). Germline CDR1 is SQVTM and CDR2 is ANQGSEA. The CDR3 contains 13 residues. The V and J ends lost 3 bases and 8 bases respectively, with 14 bases between them. The CDR3 spells CSVEGRVRHIQYF. In DNA, the CDR3 is TGCAGCGTTGAGGGCAGGGTTAGGCACATTCAGTACTTC.

There are a few counts of this clonotype. The chain recombines TRBV14 with TRBJ1-2, with TRBD1 matching over 9 bases. CDR1 and CDR2 (germline): SGHDN, FVKESK. V trimming: 3 bases; J trimming: 3 bases; junction bases outside the gene matches: 5. The CDR3 has 15 amino acids. The CDR3 sequence: CASSHGQGKDYGYTF. The CDR3 region has the DNA TGTGCCAGCAGCCACGGACAGGGGAAGGACTATGGCTACACCTTC.

At least ten counts were recorded for this clonotype. This chain uses TRBV7-9 with TRBJ2-7; 10 bases line up with TRBD2. Germline V gene data show CDR1 as SEHNR and CDR2 as FQNEAQ (reference sequence). CDR3 size: 14 residues. J was trimmed by 3 bases and V by 9 bases; bases with no gene match: 8. In DNA form, the CDR3 reads TGTGCCAGTACCCCTAGCGGGGGTAACTACGAGCAGTACTTC. Its protein product is CASTPSGGNYEQYF.

This clonotype has at least ten counts. V is TRBV27 and J is TRBJ1-5, with 7 positions matching TRBD1. V gave up 5 bases and J gave up 7 bases; unmatched junction bases: 5. The CDR3 runs to 13 residues. Germline lookup yields CDR1 MNHEY and CDR2 SMNVEV (reference sequence). The CDR3 here is CASSPTGIQPQHF. In DNA, the CDR3 is TGTGCCAGCAGTCCGACAGGGATCCAGCCCCAGCATTTT.

This clonotype was detected many times. J is TRBJ2-3 and V is TRBV6-1, with TRBD1 identical over 8 bases. V was pared by 2 bases and J by 0 bases, with 10 bases of the junction left unmatched. The CDR3 is 18 amino acids. Germline V gives CDR1 MNHNS, CDR2 SASEGT. CDR3 protein: CASSEWKDRVTSTDTQYF. The CDR3 region has the DNA TGTGCCAGCAGTGAATGGAAGGACAGGGTTACTAGCACAGATACGCAGTATTTT.

This clonotype has a count of ten or more. This chain connects TRBV7-2 to TRBJ2-5, with 8 bases fitting TRBD2. There are 14 residues in the CDR3. J lost 4 bases, V lost 4 bases, and 5 bases had no gene match. Germline lookup yields CDR1 SGHTA and CDR2 FQGNSA. CDR3 coding DNA: TGTGCCAGCAGCTCCGGGGGGGCCTTAGAGACCCAGTACTTC. This translates into CASSSGGALETQYF.

This clonotype has at least ten counts. The chain recombines TRBV29-1 with TRBJ2-7, with 8 bases fitting TRBD1. Germline V gives CDR1 SQVTM, CDR2 ANQGSEA. The CDR3 has 15 amino acids. V lost 4 bases and J lost 3; bases outside the gene matches: 11. CDR3 loop: CSVGARGRGNYEQYF. CDR3 nucleotides: TGCAGCGTTGGAGCCAGGGGGCGAGGTAACTACGAGCAGTACTTC.

With regard to this clonotype: The DNA is left out, because the CDR3 cannot be placed on it with certainty; the CDR3 is given as TCRdb lists it. The rearrangement links TRBV28 to TRBJ2-4; TRBD1, the table's D call, was not compared with the DNA. Germline-derived CDR1 and CDR2 are MDHEN and SYDVKM. The CDR3 is 15 residues long, counting both termini. CDR3: CASRLPVGAGNIKYF.